One and the same sample provided the 8 T cell receptor beta chains below, sequenced in a study of T cell responses to AZD1222 COVID-19 vaccine (dated by TCRdb to about 2021). The sample's time point, from its label and the paper: about 28 days (+/-7) after the second vaccine dose. The method was the immunoSEQ multiplex PCR assay. TCRdb's version of the immuneACCESS table is confined to in-frame rearrangements and falls short of the full clone set. An unresolved V gene accounts for under half of the shortfall where checked; the remainder is of unknown origin. This sample holds more than 150,000 clones; approximately 89% were observed only once. The ten largest clones represent 3% to 4% of the sample. Sequenced here: peripheral blood, sampled 28 days after the second AZD1222 dose. These receptors were collected from an adult who received the AZD1222 COVID-19 vaccine.

The chain uses TRBV6-5 and TRBJ2-2, with 7 bases identical to TRBD1. J lost 1 base, V lost 6 bases, and 5 bases had no gene match. The CDR3 length is 15 residues. Looked up from germline, CDR1 is MNHEY and CDR2 is SVGAGI. The CDR3 is CASRQQGKNTGELFF. CDR3 sequence (DNA): TGTGCCAGCAGACAACAGGGGAAGAACACCGGGGAGCTGTTTTTT.

This sequence joins TRBV7-9 and TRBJ1-4; 9 nucleotides align to TRBD1. Trimming removed 5 bases from V and 5 bases from J; junction bases left unmatched: 3. This CDR3 is 14 amino acids long. Germline V CDR1 and CDR2: SEHNR, FQNEAQ (reference sequence). The CDR3 sequence is CASSPGQGNEKLFF. In DNA form, the CDR3 reads TGTGCCAGCAGCCCTGGACAGGGGAATGAAAAACTGTTTTTT. The complete variable domain, with remaining parts taken from reference TRBV7-9 and TRBJ1-4, reads DTGVSQNPRHKITKRGQNVTFRCDPISEHNRLYWYRQTLGQGPEFLTYFQNEAQLEKSRLLSDRFSAERPKGSFSTLEIQRTEQGDSAMYLCASSPGQGNEKLFFGSGTQLSVL.

V gene TRBV28 combines with J gene TRBJ1-4; the D is unclear. Germline CDR1 and CDR2: MDHEN and SYDVKM. V gave up 4 bases and J gave up 2 bases, with 11 bases separating them. The CDR3 covers 15 residues. The CDR3 loop reads CASSSLRRTNEKLFF. The CDR3 nucleotides are TGTGCCAGCAGTTCCCTTAGACGCACTAATGAAAAACTGTTTTTT. Drawing the rest from reference TRBV28 and TRBJ1-4, the complete variable domain is DVKVTQSSRYLVKRTGEKVFLECVQDMDHENMFWYRQDPGLGLRLIYFSYDVKMKEKGDIPEGYSVSREKKERFSLILESASTNQTSMYLCASSSLRRTNEKLFFGSGTQLSVL.

This rearrangement joins TRBV7-2 to TRBJ1-1, with TRBD1 as a possible D gene (6 bases). The CDR3 spans 18 residues. Trimming removed 5 bases at V and 1 base at J, with 23 bases between. Germline CDR1 and CDR2: SGHTA and FQGNSA. The CDR3 nucleotides read TGTGCCAGCAGCATCCGCCGACCGGGGGCAGCGGGGAACACTGAAGCTTTCTTT. Protein sequence: CASSIRRPGAAGNTEAFF.

This chain links TRBV19 with TRBJ1-5; D remains unclear. Trimming shortened V by 10 bases and J by 0 bases, and 16 bases separated the two germline ends. Looked up from germline, CDR1 is LNHDA and CDR2 is SQIVND (reference sequence). The CDR3 sequence is 15 residues long. CDR3 residues: CATERQWASNQPQHF. As DNA, the CDR3 is TGTGCCACCGAGAGGCAGTGGGCTAGCAATCAGCCCCAGCATTTT.

The V and J genes are TRBV5-6 and TRBJ1-2; tentative D call: TRBD1 (5 bases). V was pared by 0 bases and J by 4 bases, with 10 bases between. There are 14 residues in the CDR3. Per germline, CDR1 SGHDT and CDR2 YYEEEE. The chain's CDR3 is CASSLAAGIYGYTF. CDR3 sequence (DNA): TGTGCCAGCAGCTTGGCAGCAGGGATCTATGGCTACACCTTC.

The chain recombines TRBV6-5 with TRBJ1-5; 8 bases are shared with TRBD1. The CDR3 covers 13 residues. The J segment lost 7 bases and the V segment lost 8 bases, leaving 7 bases of the junction unmatched. Germline CDR1 is MNHEY and CDR2 is SVGAGI. DNA for the CDR3: TGTGCCAGCCATGCAGGGGGCGGCCAGCCCCAGCATTTT. It specifies CASHAGGGQPQHF.

The chain has TRBV4-1 and TRBJ2-7, with D maybe TRBD2 (6 bases). The germline V gene encodes CDR1 MGHRA and CDR2 YSYEKL. The length of the CDR3 is 18 residues. Deletions cut 0 bases from V and 2 bases from J, with 20 bases between. CDR3 residues: CASSQDGVREEGTYEQYF. The CDR3 DNA sequence: TGCGCCAGCAGCCAAGACGGTGTTAGGGAGGAGGGGACCTACGAGCAGTACTTC.